This passage covers 8 T cell receptor beta chains from one sample sequenced in a study of CD8+ T cells in alopecia areata. Sorting of pooled cutaneous lymph node cells used CD4, CD8alpha, NKG2D, NKG2ACE and other markers. Reverse transcription of extracted RNA yielded cDNA, which provided the sequencing template. Using immunoSEQ multiplex PCR, the repertoire was profiled, and TCRdb retains in-frame clones only, with some absent. The sample is made up of over 5,500 clones, none counted only once. Sequenced input: CD8+ T cells sorted from a lymph node. The receptors were sampled from a C3H/HeJ mouse with alopecia areata. The mouse line has the MHC haplotype H2-k.

This clone was recorded at least ten times. The gene names given are mouse names. The covered CDR3 bases are TGTGCCAGCGGTGATAGGGACTGGGGGGGCGATCAAGAC. Translation gives CASGDRDWGGDQD. The CDR3 in full is CASGDRDWGGDQDTQYF. This rearrangement joins TRBV13-2 to TRBJ2-5; 14 nucleotides match TRBD2. The CDR3 extends 4 residues past the end of the read, so its final part is completed from the germline J gene. V gave up 1 base and J gave up 3 bases; unmatched junction bases: 4. Per germline, CDR1 NNHNN and CDR2 SYGAGS (reference sequence). The CDR3 is 17 residues long.

Many counts were recorded for this clone. Gene labels here are mouse ones. The read finishes 4 residues shy of the CDR3 end, and the germline J gene is used to complete it. The chain combines TRBV3 with TRBJ2-2; TRBD2 agrees at 7 bases. Germline CDR1 and CDR2: SNHLY and FYNGKV (reference sequence). CDR3 size: 15 residues. V shed 5 bases and J 0 bases; nucleotides not matched to a gene: 3. The sequenced CDR3 bases are TGTGCCAGCAGCCCCGACTGGGCAAACACCGGG. Residues: CASSPDWANTG. The CDR3 in full is CASSPDWANTGQLYF.

This clone was recorded at least ten times. Gene names and germline refer to mouse. Sequencing ends 4 residues short of the CDR3 end; the germline J gene provides the rest. The J gene is TRBJ2-7, the V gene TRBV1; TRBD2 agrees at 14 bases. This CDR3 comprises 16 residues. Germline V gives CDR1 NSQYPW, CDR2 LRSPGD (reference sequence). V gave up 4 bases and J gave up 0 bases; unmatched junction bases: 2. CDR3 region: CTCSGGLGGRSYEQYF. The covered CDR3 bases are TGCACCTGCAGTGGGGGACTGGGGGGGCGCTCCTAT.

This clone was observed a handful of times. Mouse germline and gene names are used. The read ends 4 residues early relative to the CDR3; the germline J gene fills the gap. The chain has TRBV13-3 and TRBJ2-1; D uncertain. The germline V gene encodes CDR1 NNHDY and CDR2 SYVADS. The CDR3 length is 11 residues. CDR3 DNA, as far as it was read: TGTGCCAGCAGTGAAAGGGCT. This sequence encodes CASSERA. The CDR3 reads in full as CASSERAEQFF.

There are many counts of this clone. Gene names are mouse gene names. From the germline J gene comes the end of the CDR3, since the read stops 4 residues before it. The rearrangement joins TRBV1 to TRBJ1-2; TRBD1 is a possible D gene (6 bases). Per germline, CDR1 NSQYPW and CDR2 LRSPGD (reference sequence). The length of the CDR3 is 15 residues. Trimming took off 3 bases at V and 0 bases at J, with 11 bases between the two ends. The sequenced CDR3 bases are TGCACCTGCAGTGCCCGGGACAATGCAAACTCC. Encoded protein: CTCSARDNANS. The entire CDR3 reads CTCSARDNANSDYTF.

The sample holds a few counts of this clone. The genes are named according to mouse. Read sequence stops 4 residues before the CDR3 end, and the germline J gene provides the missing end. The chain combines TRBV13-2 with TRBJ2-5, with 10 bases fitting TRBD2. Germline CDR1 reads NNHNN; CDR2 reads SYGAGS (reference sequence). The CDR3 consists of 15 residues. CDR3 sequence reads: CASGDVWGGRDTQYF. The CDR3 DNA, read in part, is TGTGCCAGCGGTGATGTCTGGGGGGGCCGGGAC.

This clone is termed medium-sized (0.01 to 0.1%). The gene names here belong to mouse. The read comes to an end 4 residues before the CDR3 does, leaving the germline J gene to fill in the end. The chain carries TRBV17 and TRBJ2-7; 10 bases agree with TRBD1. The CDR3 spans 14 residues. In germline, CDR1 is MNHDT, CDR2 YYDKIL. The CDR3 here is CASSRDGQGDEQYF. The sequenced part of the CDR3 DNA is TGTGCTAGCAGTAGAGATGGACAGGGGGAT.

This clone showed up many times. Gene names follow the mouse nomenclature. The CDR3 protein is CTCSAVGTGGDTQYF. CDR3 DNA, as far as it was read: TGCACCTGCAGTGCAGTTGGGACAGGGGGAGAC. The chain employs TRBV1 and TRBJ2-5; TRBD1 aligns across 11 bases. With the read ending 4 residues before the CDR3 end, the germline J gene is used to fill in that end. This CDR3 is 15 amino acids long. Germline lookup yields CDR1 NSQYPW and CDR2 LRSPGD (reference sequence).